These T cell receptor beta chains were read from a single sample in a study of blood T cell repertoires in COVID-19. Clones were sequenced by immunoSEQ multiplex PCR, and TCRdb holds only the in-frame ones, with some missing. This sample yields 140,000 to 150,000 clones, of which over 80% are seen a single time; 1.7% belongs to the top ten. Material for sequencing was peripheral blood. The receptors were sampled from a woman between 50 and 59 years old with acute or convalescent COVID-19. CDR3s include the opening cysteine and the closing phenylalanine or tryptophan. D genes are given only for firm matches. For some rows the clone size is stated as once, few or many, or as a class when expanded; others skip it.

v_gene	len	abundance	j_gene	d_gene	CDR3nt	CDR3aa
TRBV19	14	.	TRBJ2-7	.	TGTGCCAGTACCCAACAGGCTGGGGCCTACGAGCAGTACTTC	CASTQQAGAYEQYF
TRBV28	12	.	TRBJ1-2	.	TGTGCCAGCAGTCCTCAGGGGTATGGCTACACCTTC	CASSPQGYGYTF
TRBV29-1	11	once	TRBJ2-1	TRBD1	TGCAGCGTAAAAGGGGGCCATGAGCAGTTCTTC	CSVKGGHEQFF
TRBV5-6	15	.	TRBJ2-5	TRBD2	TGTGCCAGCAGCTCACTAGCGGGAGCACGGGAGACCCAGTACTTC	CASSSLAGARETQYF
TRBV24-1	11	.	TRBJ2-1	.	TGTGCCACCCAAGAGGGCTCGGAGCAGTTCTTC	CATQEGSEQFF
TRBV11-3	16	.	TRBJ2-2	.	TGTGCCAGCAGCTTAGAGGGACATTCCAACACCGGGGAGCTGTTTTTT	CASSLEGHSNTGELFF
TRBV5-6	12	once	TRBJ2-7	.	TGTGCCAGCATGGGGAGCTCCTACGAGCAGTACTTC	CASMGSSYEQYF
TRBV6-2/TRBV6-3	15	.	TRBJ2-1	TRBD2	TGTGCCAGCAGTTTTCGGACTAGCAAGGGAGATGAGCAGTTCTTC	CASSFRTSKGDEQFF
TRBV19	11	.	TRBJ1-1	.	TGTGCCAGTAGTATATATACTGAAGCTTTCTTT	CASSIYTEAFF
TRBV9	14	.	TRBJ2-5	.	TGTGCCAGCAGCGACACCGCAGGGGAAGAGACCCAGTACTTC	CASSDTAGEETQYF
TRBV6-1	16	.	TRBJ1-5	TRBD1	TGTGCCAGCAGTGTCTACAGGGGCGGGAGCAATCAGCCCCAGCATTTT	CASSVYRGGSNQPQHF
TRBV2	15	.	TRBJ1-4	.	TGTGCCAGCAGTGCCAGACAGGTCTCTAATGAAAAACTGTTTTTT	CASSARQVSNEKLFF
TRBV23-1	18	few	TRBJ1-1	.	TGCGCCAGCAGTCACCCCGACAGCCATGGGTTTGTGGACACTGAAGCTTTCTTT	CASSHPDSHGFVDTEAFF
TRBV10-3	13	.	TRBJ1-1	.	TGTGCCATCAGACTCCGGGAGGACACTGAAGCTTTCTTT	CAIRLREDTEAFF
TRBV5-5	16	.	TRBJ2-2	TRBD2	TGTGCCAGCAGCTGGGAGCAGGGACTAGGTCTTGGGGAGCTGTTTTTT	CASSWEQGLGLGELFF
TRBV18	16	.	TRBJ2-3	TRBD1	TGTGCCAGCTCACCGTCGGGACAGGGGGCCTCAGATACGCAGTATTTT	CASSPSGQGASDTQYF
TRBV18	13	.	TRBJ1-5	TRBD1	TGTGCCAGCTCACGCGGACAGGACCAGCCCCAGCATTTT	CASSRGQDQPQHF
TRBV7-2	16	.	TRBJ1-2	.	TGTGCCAGCAGTTTTACGGACAGACCCCCTCTCTATGGCTACACCTTC	CASSFTDRPPLYGYTF
TRBV6-4	12	.	TRBJ1-2	.	TGTGCCAGCAGTGGCGGCCACGGCGGCTACACCTTC	CASSGGHGGYTF
TRBV5-1	17	.	TRBJ2-3	.	TGCGCCAGCAGCTGGCTTGCAGGGGAATGGGCCACAGATACGCAGTATTTT	CASSWLAGEWATDTQYF